A single sample is the source of the 18 T cell receptor beta chains below, sequenced in a study of blood T cell repertoires in COVID-19 (dated by TCRdb to between 2020 and 2021). The library was prepared using the immunoSEQ multiplex PCR assay. Entries here come from immuneACCESS through TCRdb and include only in-frame sequences with V and J called. Some clones fail to appear in such tables; in the studies checked, an unresolved V gene covers under half of the shortfall, and the cause of the remainder is unknown. The sample table shows a few hundred thousand clones, and around 90% are seen once. Of the sample, about 2.5% falls within the top ten clones. Sequencing was carried out using peripheral blood. The receptor source for this set is a man between 18 and 29 years old with active or convalescent COVID-19.

The chain links TRBV24-1 to TRBJ2-3; 8 bases map to TRBD2. CDR3 size: 15 residues. J was trimmed by 6 bases and V by 3 bases; bases with no gene match: 7. Germline-derived CDR1 and CDR2 are KGHDR and SFDVKD. The CDR3 reads CATSDAGTRHDTQYF. The DNA of the CDR3 is TGTGCCACCAGTGATGCCGGGACTAGACACGATACGCAGTATTTT.

In DNA form, the CDR3 reads TGTGCCAGCAGCGCCCCGGGACTAGTAACGAAGGAGACCCAGTACTTC. It translates to CASSAPGLVTKETQYF. The gene calls are TRBV13 and TRBJ2-5; 8 bases align to TRBD2. The CDR3 contains 16 residues. V lost 5 bases and J lost 5; bases outside the gene matches: 13. Germline values: CDR1 PRHDT, CDR2 FYEKMQ (reference sequence).

Here the CDR3 reads CASSPQSVVGYEQYF. CDR3 bases: TGTGCCAGCAGCCCACAAAGCGTGGTTGGGTACGAGCAGTACTTC. The chain is built from TRBV9 and TRBJ2-7; D not certain. V was shortened by 4 bases and J by 4 bases, with 18 bases between the two germline ends. The CDR3 is 15 amino acids. Germline CDR1 SGDLS, CDR2 YYNGEE. Combining the CDR3 with reference TRBV9 and TRBJ2-7 gives the whole variable domain DSGVTQTPKHLITATGQRVTLRCSPRSGDLSVYWYQQSLDQGLQFLIQYYNGEERAKGNILERFSAQQFPDLHSELNLSSLELGDSALYFCASSPQSVVGYEQYFGPGTRLTVT.

This clone appeared once. The gene calls are TRBV11-2 and TRBJ2-2; D unclear. CDR1 SGHAT and CDR2 FQNNGV come from the germline V gene. The CDR3 is made up of 13 amino acids. V lost 1 base and J 4 bases, leaving 4 bases between the germline ends. The CDR3 DNA reads as TGTGCCAGCAGCTTAGTATCCACCGGGGAGCTGTTTTTT. Protein sequence: CASSLVSTGELFF. The full variable domain, with the rest looked up from reference TRBV11-2 and TRBJ2-2, is EAGVAQSPRYKIIEKRQSVAFWCNPISGHATLYWYQQILGQGPKLLIQFQNNGVVDDSQLPKDRFSAERLKGVDSTLKIQPAKLEDSAVYLCASSLVSTGELFFGEGSRLTVL.

This clone appeared once. The rearrangement uses TRBV6-5 and TRBJ2-7; maybe TRBD2 (5 bases). V gave up 7 bases and J gave up 7 bases, with 11 bases separating them. The germline V gene encodes CDR1 MNHEY and CDR2 SVGAGI. This CDR3 is 11 amino acids long. The DNA of the CDR3 is TGTGCCAGCATGGGAGTGGGTGAGCAGTACTTC. It codes for CASMGVGEQYF.

This clone was observed once. This chain connects TRBV2 to TRBJ2-7; 10 bases match TRBD2. Losses at the gene ends were 8 bases for V and 2 bases for J; bases not matched to a gene: 6. The CDR3 is made up of 14 amino acids. Germline values: CDR1 SNHLY, CDR2 FYNNEI. CDR3 nucleotide sequence: TGTGCCAGCCTGGAAGCGGGAGGGCCCTACGAGCAGTACTTC. Protein product: CASLEAGGPYEQYF.

The genes are TRBV5-6 and TRBJ1-2, with 10 bases fitting TRBD1. Germline CDR1 and CDR2: SGHDT and YYEEEE. The V and J ends lost 2 bases and 7 bases, in that order; junction bases with no gene match: 5. The CDR3 totals 14 residues. The chain's CDR3 is CASSFGTGVLGYTF. As DNA, the CDR3 is TGTGCCAGCAGCTTCGGGACAGGGGTTCTTGGCTACACCTTC.

The chain joins TRBV28 to TRBJ1-1, with unresolved D. With 5 bases removed from V and 0 bases from J, the gap between germline ends came to 4 bases. The germline V gene has CDR1 MDHEN and CDR2 SYDVKM. The CDR3 contains 12 residues. The CDR3 DNA reads as TGTGCCAGCAGTGTAATGAACACTGAAGCTTTCTTT. It yields the protein CASSVMNTEAFF.

The chain links TRBV5-4 to TRBJ2-1; 7 nucleotides line up with TRBD2. This CDR3 has 17 amino acids. Germline-derived CDR1 and CDR2 are SGHNT and YYREEE (reference sequence). With V trimmed by 4 bases and J by 2 bases, 12 bases remained unmatched. As DNA, the CDR3 is TGTGCCAGCAGCCTAAAATCCACGGGACTAACCTACAATGAGCAGTTCTTC. This codes for CASSLKSTGLTYNEQFF.

This rearrangement joins TRBV27 to TRBJ1-2; 10 bases fit TRBD1. V lost 5 bases, J lost 4 bases, and 7 bases stayed unmatched. The germline V gene encodes CDR1 MNHEY and CDR2 SMNVEV (reference sequence). The CDR3 length is 15 residues. The CDR3 reads CASSGGTGASYGYTF. CDR3 nucleotide sequence: TGTGCCAGCAGTGGGGGGACAGGGGCCTCCTATGGCTACACCTTC.

The chain carries TRBV20-1 and TRBJ1-2; D uncertain. The germline V gene encodes CDR1 DFQATT and CDR2 SNEGSKA (reference sequence). This CDR3 has 11 amino acids. DNA of the CDR3: TGCAGGGTCCGGAGAGGCTATGGCTACACCTTC. This gives the protein CRVRRGYGYTF.

This chain uses TRBV11-2 with TRBJ2-1, with D tentatively TRBD2 (5 bases). This CDR3 comprises 17 residues. V gave up 3 bases and J gave up 5 bases, with 20 bases separating them. The germline V gene encodes CDR1 SGHAT and CDR2 FQNNGV. The CDR3 sequence is CASSLYFEGHLNNEQFF. CDR3 sequence (DNA): TGTGCCAGCAGCTTGTATTTTGAGGGCCACCTGAACAATGAGCAGTTCTTC.

V usage is TRBV24-1 and J usage is TRBJ2-7, with 12 bases aligning to TRBD2. The CDR3 has 15 amino acids. The germline CDR1 and CDR2 sequences are KGHDR and SFDVKD. The ends lost 3 bases at V and 12 bases at J; junction bases unmatched: 11. CDR3 region: CATSDPWTSGASLYF. CDR3 coding DNA: TGTGCCACCAGTGATCCCTGGACTAGCGGGGCTTCTTTGTACTTC.

This clone was observed a single time. The V gene is TRBV7-7, the J gene TRBJ2-1; 12 nucleotides align to TRBD2. With V trimmed by 5 bases and J by 8 bases, 7 bases remained unmatched. This CDR3 region has 15 residues. Germline values: CDR1 SSHAT, CDR2 FNYEAQ (reference sequence). CDR3 DNA sequence: TGTGCCAGCAGCCGGACTAGCGGGGATGTAGATGAGCAGTTCTTC. This translates into CASSRTSGDVDEQFF.

CDR3 in amino acids: CASSSSAGGRDEQFF. The CDR3 DNA follows: TGCGCCAGCAGCTCCAGCGCGGGGGGCCGCGATGAGCAGTTCTTC. V gene TRBV4-3 combines with J gene TRBJ2-1, with 8 bases identical to TRBD2. The ends lost 5 bases at V and 8 bases at J; junction bases unmatched: 11. The germline V gene has CDR1 LGHNA and CDR2 YSLEER. The CDR3 has 15 residues.

A note on this clone: The junction departs from germline at one end; a sequencing error may be responsible. The chain is built from TRBV27 and TRBJ2-3, with D tentatively TRBD1 (6 bases). Germline V gene data show CDR1 as MNHEY and CDR2 as SMNVEV (reference sequence). The CDR3 length is 12 residues. CDR3: CASSPRGHLLDF. CDR3 coding DNA: TGTGCCAGCAGTCCGAGGGGACATTTATTGGATTTT.

The CDR3 spells CASSLSSTGNEQYF. CDR3 in DNA: TGTGCCAGCAGCTTAAGTTCGACAGGGAACGAGCAGTACTTC. This sequence joins TRBV7-9 and TRBJ2-7, with 7 bases identical to TRBD1. V shed 2 bases, J shed 5 bases, and the junction held 6 bases outside the gene matches. Germline V gives CDR1 SEHNR, CDR2 FQNEAQ (reference sequence). The CDR3 covers 14 residues.

V usage is TRBV5-4 and J usage is TRBJ1-3; D unclear. Germline V gene lookup returns CDR1 SGHNT and CDR2 YYREEE (reference sequence). V was clipped by 3 bases and J by 0 bases, with 13 bases between them. This CDR3 has 16 amino acids. This CDR3 reads CASSYQTPYSGNTIYF. DNA of the CDR3: TGTGCCAGCAGCTATCAGACACCATACTCTGGAAACACCATATATTTT. Using reference TRBV5-4 and TRBJ1-3 for the parts outside the CDR3, the full variable domain is ETGVTQSPTHLIKTRGQQVTLRCSSQSGHNTVSWYQQALGQGPQFIFQYYREEENGRGNFPPRFSGLQFPNYSSELNVNALELDDSALYLCASSYQTPYSGNTIYFGEGSWLTVV.